These 22 T cell receptor beta chains came from one sample sequenced in a study of blood T cell repertoires in COVID-19. The assay was immunoSEQ multiplex PCR, and TCRdb's table has in-frame clones only and misses some. This table holds hundreds of thousands of clones, 88% found once. Sequencing input: peripheral blood. The receptors derive from a woman between 40 and 50 years old who had recovered from COVID-19.

This clone was detected only once. The chain employs TRBV19 and TRBJ1-2; possible D gene TRBD1, 5 bases. V was cut by 5 bases and J by 0 bases, with 22 bases left in between. From germline, CDR1 is LNHDA and CDR2 SQIVND (reference sequence). This CDR3 is 18 amino acids long. The CDR3 region has the DNA TGTGCCAGTAGTCCCCTCCAGGGCAGGGCCAGAGCTAACTATGGCTACACCTTC. This translates into CASSPLQGRARANYGYTF.

This clone came up once. The chain combines TRBV9 with TRBJ1-1; TRBD1 agrees at 8 bases. Per the germline V gene, CDR1 is SGDLS and CDR2 is YYNGEE. CDR3 size: 14 residues. The J segment lost 5 bases and the V segment lost 4 bases, leaving 7 bases of the junction unmatched. CDR3 protein: CASSLRTGRTEAFF. The CDR3 DNA reads TGTGCCAGCAGCCTTAGGACAGGGCGGACTGAAGCTTTCTTT.

The chain joins TRBV6-5 to TRBJ1-2; maybe TRBD1 (5 bases). Germline CDR1 and CDR2: MNHEY and SVGAGI. V lost 5 bases and J lost 3, with 16 bases in between. This CDR3 has 15 amino acids. CDR3 residues: CASSHRRTQDYGYTF. The CDR3 coding sequence is TGTGCCAGCAGTCACAGACGGACACAAGACTATGGCTACACCTTC.

The chain is built from TRBV1 and TRBJ2-7; the DNA was not compared with TRBD2, the D call given in the table. TRBV1 is a pseudogene locus. This CDR3 contains 17 residues. CDR3 region: CTSSQGGLAGRLGEQYV. The CDR3 bases are TGCACCAGCAGCCAAGGGGGGCTAGCGGGAAGGTTGGGCGAGCAGTACGTC.

The DNA of the CDR3 is TGTGCCAGCAGCTTGGTGGGAGGGCCGGGGTTCTTC. It encodes CASSLVGGPGFF. The chain combines TRBV5-6 with TRBJ2-1, with 7 bases that match TRBD2. The CDR3 is 12 residues long. Germline values: CDR1 SGHDT, CDR2 YYEEEE. Trimming cost V 0 bases and J 15 bases; bases outside gene matches: 6.

The chain uses TRBV5-1 and TRBJ1-6; D unresolved. Germline V gives CDR1 SGHRS, CDR2 YFSETQ. The CDR3 is 15 amino acids. With 0 bases removed from V and 4 bases from J, the gap between germline ends came to 8 bases. The CDR3 region is CASSLVAGYNSPLHF. The CDR3 coding sequence is TGCGCCAGCAGCTTGGTGGCGGGGTATAATTCACCCCTCCACTTT.

This chain uses TRBV7-6 with TRBJ2-3, with D maybe TRBD2 (6 bases). The CDR3 runs 15 residues. The V end was cut by 3 bases, the J end by 0 bases, with 10 bases between. Germline-derived CDR1 and CDR2 are SGHVS and FNYEAQ. CDR3 protein: CASSLAGISTDTQYF. The DNA of the CDR3 is TGTGCCAGCAGCTTGGCGGGAATCAGCACAGATACGCAGTATTTT.

V usage is TRBV18 and J usage is TRBJ2-2, with 8 nucleotides matching TRBD2. After removal of 6 bases from V and 6 bases from J, the junction contained 9 bases not matched to a gene. Germline CDR1 is KGHSH and CDR2 is LQKENI. This CDR3 contains 15 residues. The CDR3 sequence: CASSPGLARAGELFF. The DNA for the CDR3 is TGTGCCAGCTCCCCCGGACTAGCTCGTGCCGGGGAGCTGTTTTTT.

The gene calls are TRBV9 and TRBJ2-3; 9 nucleotides agree with TRBD2. Germline trimming cut 0 bases from V and 6 bases from J; bases unmatched to any gene: 5. The CDR3 spans 15 residues. Germline V CDR1 and CDR2: SGDLS, YYNGEE. CDR3 region: CASSVGVAGADTQYF. The CDR3, as DNA: TGTGCCAGCAGCGTAGGGGTAGCGGGAGCCGATACGCAGTATTTT.

J is TRBJ2-1 and V is TRBV27, with D tentatively TRBD2 (5 bases). Germline CDR1 reads MNHEY; CDR2 reads SMNVEV (reference sequence). V shed 2 bases and J shed 3 bases, with 11 bases lying between them. There are 15 residues in the CDR3. CDR3: CASSLRAGVYNEQFF. In nucleotides, the CDR3 is TGTGCCAGCAGTTTACGGGCCGGGGTCTACAATGAGCAGTTCTTC.

The CDR3 sequence is CASSIVAGGIQETQYF. The CDR3, as DNA: TGTGCCAGTAGTATAGTAGCGGGAGGTATCCAAGAGACCCAGTACTTC. J is TRBJ2-5 and V is TRBV19; 10 bases are a match to TRBD2. V shed 1 base, J shed 1 base, and the junction held 3 bases outside the gene matches. The CDR3 loop spans 16 amino acids. The V gene's germline CDR1 is LNHDA and CDR2 SQIVND (reference sequence).

The chain employs TRBV30 and TRBJ1-1; D is uncertain. This CDR3 has 15 amino acids. CDR1 and CDR2 from the germline V gene are GTSNPN and SVGIG (reference sequence). Trimming shortened V by 4 bases and J by 5 bases, and 20 bases separated the two germline ends. The CDR3 reads CAWTTRRGWATEAFF. CDR3 coding DNA: TGTGCCTGGACCACACGACGGGGATGGGCAACTGAAGCTTTCTTT.

The genes are TRBV5-4 and TRBJ2-3, with 15 positions matching TRBD2. Germline loops: CDR1 SGHNT, CDR2 YYREEE (reference sequence). J gave up 4 bases and V 4 bases, and 10 bases lay outside the gene matches. The CDR3 runs 18 residues. The CDR3 region has the DNA TGTGCCAGCAGCCCCGGGACTAGCGGGAGGACGGGGGCAGATACGCAGTATTTT. Translated: CASSPGTSGRTGADTQYF.

The chain uses TRBV9 and TRBJ1-2; D is possibly TRBD1 (6 bases). CDR3 length equals 14 residues. CDR1 SGDLS and CDR2 YYNGEE come from the germline V gene. V shed 4 bases and J shed 4 bases, with 14 bases lying between them. The CDR3 protein is CASSSHRDGYGYTF. The CDR3 DNA reads as TGTGCCAGCAGCAGCCACAGGGATGGCTATGGCTACACCTTC.

The rearrangement links TRBV27 to TRBJ2-2, with TRBD2 as a possible D gene (6 bases). CDR3 length equals 14 residues. Trimming took off 6 bases at V and 1 base at J, with 9 bases between the two ends. Germline V gene sequence: CDR1 MNHEY, CDR2 SMNVEV (reference sequence). This CDR3 reads CASSPGLNTGELFF. As DNA, the CDR3 is TGTGCCAGCAGCCCGGGACTGAACACCGGGGAGCTGTTTTTT.

The table lists this clone with a few counts. Different DNA sequences within this sample yield the same CDR3. The chain joins TRBV6-2 or TRBV6-3 to TRBJ2-7, with 11 nucleotides matching TRBD2. V gave up 5 bases and J gave up 0 bases; unmatched junction bases: 3. The CDR3 runs to 15 residues. In germline, CDR1 is MNHEY, CDR2 SVGEGT. Here the CDR3 reads CASSTTSGSSYEQYF. The CDR3 DNA sequence: TGTGCCAGCAGTACAACTAGCGGGAGCTCCTACGAGCAGTACTTC.

The chain has TRBV6-2 or TRBV6-3 and TRBJ2-3, with 11 positions matching TRBD2. V was clipped by 5 bases and J by 2 bases; unmatched bases: 6. Germline V lookup: CDR1 MNHEY, CDR2 SVGEGT. CDR3 length: 16 residues. CDR3 DNA: TGTGCCAGCAGTACAAGGACTAGCGGGCACACAGATACGCAGTATTTT. Translation gives CASSTRTSGHTDTQYF.

This chain uses TRBV19 with TRBJ2-1; weak D call: TRBD1 (5 bases). V was pared by 4 bases and J by 6 bases, with 19 bases between. Germline V gives CDR1 LNHDA, CDR2 SQIVND (reference sequence). The CDR3 has 16 amino acids. CDR3: CASSNMGRPAFNEQFF. CDR3 DNA sequence: TGTGCCAGTAGTAATATGGGGCGGCCCGCCTTCAATGAGCAGTTCTTC. Combining the CDR3 with reference TRBV19 and TRBJ2-1 gives the whole variable domain DGGITQSPKYLFRKEGQNVTLSCEQNLNHDAMYWYRQDPGQGLRLIYYSQIVNDFQKGDIAEGYSVSREKKESFPLTVTSAQKNPTAFYLCASSNMGRPAFNEQFFGPGTRLTVL.

The V gene is TRBV2, the J gene TRBJ2-5, with 7 bases lining up with TRBD1. V lost 7 bases and J lost 1; bases outside the gene matches: 3. The CDR3 has 13 amino acids. From germline, CDR1 is SNHLY and CDR2 FYNNEI. This CDR3 is CASTGQVQETQYF. In DNA, the CDR3 is TGTGCCAGCACCGGACAGGTCCAAGAGACCCAGTACTTC.

The gene calls are TRBV6-2 or TRBV6-3 and TRBJ1-2; D is unclear. The germline V gene encodes CDR1 MNHEY and CDR2 SVGEGT. The CDR3 extends over 14 amino acids. V lost 2 bases, J lost 8 bases, and 15 bases lay in between. The CDR3 protein is CASSYVRGLSGYTF. The CDR3 DNA is TGTGCCAGCAGTTACGTTCGGGGTCTAAGCGGCTACACCTTC.

The V call is TRBV3-1 (or the pseudogene TRBV3-2), the J call TRBJ2-5; TRBD2 aligns across 8 bases. V trimming: 0 bases; J trimming: 4 bases; junction bases outside the gene matches: 4. The length of the CDR3 is 15 residues. Germline loops: CDR1 LGHDT, CDR2 YNNKEL (reference sequence). CDR3 in DNA: TGTGCCAGCAGCCAAGACGGGCGGGGGGCAGAGACCCAGTACTTC. It is translated as CASSQDGRGAETQYF.

This chain connects TRBV28 to TRBJ2-1; 13 bases are a match to TRBD2. This CDR3 is 17 amino acids long. J was trimmed by 5 bases and V by 3 bases; bases with no gene match: 7. CDR1 is MDHEN and CDR2 is SYDVKM in the germline V gene. CDR3 region: CASSLGTGLAGHNEQFF. CDR3 sequence (DNA): TGTGCCAGCAGTTTGGGGACGGGACTAGCGGGACACAATGAGCAGTTCTTC.